This T cell receptor (beta chain) was recorded in a study of blood T cell repertoires in COVID-19. Study-wide background: Samples taken during acute and convalescent COVID-19 were collected in the United States, Italy and Spain. Sources were T cells, B-cell-depleted T cells, or PBMCs; the material itself was cDNA or gDNA.

Profiled with immunoSEQ multiplex PCR; TCRdb holds only in-frame clones, not every one. The data show around 95,000 clones, roughly 80% seen once. Germline V gives CDR1 SGHTA, CDR2 FQGTGA. V was clipped by 4 bases and J by 6 bases; unmatched bases: 8. This CDR3 spans 16 amino acids. The sequence derives from a woman in her 70s with acute or convalescent COVID-19. V and J are TRBV7-3 and TRBJ2-3, with TRBD2 matching 12 bases. What was sequenced was peripheral blood. The CDR3 DNA reads TGTGCCAGCAGCTGGGGACTAGCGGGCGCCTCCGATACGCAGTATTTT. This gives the protein CASSWGLAGASDTQYF.